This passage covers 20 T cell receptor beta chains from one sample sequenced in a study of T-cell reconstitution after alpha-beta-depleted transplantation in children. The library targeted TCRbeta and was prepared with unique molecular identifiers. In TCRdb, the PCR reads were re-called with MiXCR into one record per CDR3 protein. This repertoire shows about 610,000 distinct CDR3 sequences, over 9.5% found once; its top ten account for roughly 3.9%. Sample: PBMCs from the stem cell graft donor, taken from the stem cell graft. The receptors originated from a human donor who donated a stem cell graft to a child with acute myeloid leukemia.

CDR3 nucleotides: TGTGCCACCAGTGATGGGGACAGGGTCCGGGAGACCCAGTACTTC. As protein: CATSDGDRVRETQYF. V gene TRBV24-1 combines with J gene TRBJ2-5; TRBD1 agrees at 9 bases. The germline V gene encodes CDR1 KGHDR and CDR2 SFDVKD. V was pared by 3 bases and J by 5 bases, with 6 bases of the junction left unmatched. The CDR3 loop spans 15 amino acids.

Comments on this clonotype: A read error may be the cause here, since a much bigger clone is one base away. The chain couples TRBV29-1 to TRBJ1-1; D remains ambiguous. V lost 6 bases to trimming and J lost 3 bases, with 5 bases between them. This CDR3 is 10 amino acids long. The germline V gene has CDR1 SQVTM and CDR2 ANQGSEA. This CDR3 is CSVQDTEAFF. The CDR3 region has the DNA TGCAGCGTCCAGGACACTGAAGCTTTCTTT.

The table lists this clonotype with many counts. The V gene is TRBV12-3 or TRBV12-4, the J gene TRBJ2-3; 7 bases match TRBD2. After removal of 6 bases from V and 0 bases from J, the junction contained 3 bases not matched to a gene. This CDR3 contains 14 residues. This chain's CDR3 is CASSGRSSTDTQYF. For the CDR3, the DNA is TGTGCCAGCAGCGGGAGGTCTAGCACAGATACGCAGTATTTT.

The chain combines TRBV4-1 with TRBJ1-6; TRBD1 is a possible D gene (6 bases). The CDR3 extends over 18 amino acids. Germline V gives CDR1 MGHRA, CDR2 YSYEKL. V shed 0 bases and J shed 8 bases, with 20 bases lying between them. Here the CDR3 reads CASSQDGLGAGADSPLHF. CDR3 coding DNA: TGCGCCAGCAGCCAAGATGGCCTAGGGGCAGGGGCTGATTCACCCCTCCACTTT.

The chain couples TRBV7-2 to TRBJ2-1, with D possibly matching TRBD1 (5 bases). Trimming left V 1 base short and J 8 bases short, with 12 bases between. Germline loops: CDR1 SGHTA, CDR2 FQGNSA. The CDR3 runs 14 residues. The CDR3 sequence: CASSLGQMGHEQFF. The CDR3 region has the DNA TGTGCCAGCAGCTTAGGGCAAATGGGGCATGAGCAGTTCTTC.

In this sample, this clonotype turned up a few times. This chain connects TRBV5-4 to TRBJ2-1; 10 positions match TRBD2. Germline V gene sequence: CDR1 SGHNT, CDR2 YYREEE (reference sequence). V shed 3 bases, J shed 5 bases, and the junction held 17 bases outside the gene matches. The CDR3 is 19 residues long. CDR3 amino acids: CASSSGGWIGTSADNEQFF. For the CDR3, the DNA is TGTGCCAGCAGCTCGGGAGGATGGATCGGGACTAGCGCAGACAATGAGCAGTTCTTC.

The CDR3 region has the DNA TGTGCTAGTGGTTCCCCGCTGGGGCAAGGAGATACGCAGTATTTT. Amino acid sequence: CASGSPLGQGDTQYF. The chain employs TRBV12-5 and TRBJ2-3, with D perhaps TRBD1 (5 bases). V lost 4 bases, J lost 5 bases, and 16 bases lay in between. The CDR3 length is 15 residues. CDR1 LGHNT and CDR2 FRNRAP come from the germline V gene.

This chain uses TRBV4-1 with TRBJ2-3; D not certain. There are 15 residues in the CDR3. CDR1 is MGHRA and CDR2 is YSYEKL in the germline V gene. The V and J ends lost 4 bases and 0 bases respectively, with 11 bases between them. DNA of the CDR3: TGCGCCAGCAGCCGGGCAGATTCTAGCACAGATACGCAGTATTTT. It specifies CASSRADSSTDTQYF.

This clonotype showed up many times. In nucleotides, the CDR3 is TGCAGTGCTAGAGATAGCGCTAAGTTCCAACGGACAGATACGCAGTATTTT. It is translated as CSARDSAKFQRTDTQYF. J is TRBJ2-3 and V is TRBV20-1; D possibly corresponds to TRBD2 (5 bases). Germline CDR1 and CDR2: DFQATT and SNEGSKA (reference sequence). V lost 0 bases to trimming and J lost 3 bases, with 19 bases between them. The CDR3 sequence is 17 residues long.

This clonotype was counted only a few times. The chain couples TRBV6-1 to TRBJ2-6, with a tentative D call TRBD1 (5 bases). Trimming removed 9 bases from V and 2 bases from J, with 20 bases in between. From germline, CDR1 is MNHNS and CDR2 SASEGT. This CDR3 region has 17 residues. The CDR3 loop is CASRLGQVSPGANVLTF. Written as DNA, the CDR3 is TGTGCCAGTAGATTGGGGCAGGTCAGTCCTGGGGCCAACGTCCTGACTTTC.

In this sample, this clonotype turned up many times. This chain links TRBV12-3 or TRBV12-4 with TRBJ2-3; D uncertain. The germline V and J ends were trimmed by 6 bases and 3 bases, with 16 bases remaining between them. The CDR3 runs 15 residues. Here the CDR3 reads CASSLRSPGTDTQYF. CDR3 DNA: TGTGCCAGCAGCCTCCGGAGCCCCGGTACAGATACGCAGTATTTT.

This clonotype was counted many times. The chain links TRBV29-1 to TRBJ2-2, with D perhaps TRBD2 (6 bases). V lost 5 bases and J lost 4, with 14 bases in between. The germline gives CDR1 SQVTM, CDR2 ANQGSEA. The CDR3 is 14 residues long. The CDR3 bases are TGCAGCGTTACCGGGAGAGGGTCCACCGGGGAGCTGTTTTTT. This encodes CSVTGRGSTGELFF.

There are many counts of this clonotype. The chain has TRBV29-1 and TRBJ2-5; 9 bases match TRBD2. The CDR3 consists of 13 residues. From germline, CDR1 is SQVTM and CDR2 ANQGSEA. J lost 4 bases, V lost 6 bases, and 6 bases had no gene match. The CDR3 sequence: CSVYGGRGETQYF. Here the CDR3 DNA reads TGCAGCGTATACGGCGGGAGGGGAGAGACCCAGTACTTC.

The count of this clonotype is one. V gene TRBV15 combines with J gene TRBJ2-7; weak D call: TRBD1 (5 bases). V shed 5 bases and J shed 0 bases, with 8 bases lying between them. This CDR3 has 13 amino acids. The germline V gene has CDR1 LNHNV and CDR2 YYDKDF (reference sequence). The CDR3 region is CATSVTDSYEQYF. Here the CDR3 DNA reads TGTGCCACCAGCGTGACAGACTCCTACGAGCAGTACTTC.

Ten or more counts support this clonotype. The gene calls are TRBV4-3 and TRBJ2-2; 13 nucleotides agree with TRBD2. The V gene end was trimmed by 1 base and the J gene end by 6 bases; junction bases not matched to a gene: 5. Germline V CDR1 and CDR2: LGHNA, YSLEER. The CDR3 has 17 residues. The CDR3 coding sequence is TGCGCCAGCAGCCAAGTCGGACTAGCGGGAGAGCCCGGGGAGCTGTTTTTT. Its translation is CASSQVGLAGEPGELFF.

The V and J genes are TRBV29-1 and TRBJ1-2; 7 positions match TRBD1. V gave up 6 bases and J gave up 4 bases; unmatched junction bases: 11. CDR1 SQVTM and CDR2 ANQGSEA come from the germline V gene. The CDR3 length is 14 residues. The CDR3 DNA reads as TGCAGCGTCGACAGACAGGGAGCAGCCTATGGCTACACCTTC. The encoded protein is CSVDRQGAAYGYTF.

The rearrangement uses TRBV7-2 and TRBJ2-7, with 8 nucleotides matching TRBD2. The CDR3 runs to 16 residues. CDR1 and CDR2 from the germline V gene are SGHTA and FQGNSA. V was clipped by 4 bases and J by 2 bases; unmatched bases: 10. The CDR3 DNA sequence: TGTGCCAGCAGCTCTGAGGCGGGAGGACATCCCTACGAGCAGTACTTC. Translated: CASSSEAGGHPYEQYF.

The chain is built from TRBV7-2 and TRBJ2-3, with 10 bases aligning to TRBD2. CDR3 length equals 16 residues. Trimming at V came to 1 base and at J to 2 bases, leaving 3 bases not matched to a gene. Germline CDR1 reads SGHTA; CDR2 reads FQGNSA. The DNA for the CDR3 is TGTGCCAGCAGCTTAGGGACTAGCGGAGTCACAGATACGCAGTATTTT. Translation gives CASSLGTSGVTDTQYF.

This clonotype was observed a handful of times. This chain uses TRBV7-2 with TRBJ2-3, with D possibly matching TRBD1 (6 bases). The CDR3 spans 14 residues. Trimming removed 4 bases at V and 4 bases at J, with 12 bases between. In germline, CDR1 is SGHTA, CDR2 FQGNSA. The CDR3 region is CASSSQGRADTQYF. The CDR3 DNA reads TGTGCCAGCAGCTCACAGGGTAGGGCAGATACGCAGTATTTT.

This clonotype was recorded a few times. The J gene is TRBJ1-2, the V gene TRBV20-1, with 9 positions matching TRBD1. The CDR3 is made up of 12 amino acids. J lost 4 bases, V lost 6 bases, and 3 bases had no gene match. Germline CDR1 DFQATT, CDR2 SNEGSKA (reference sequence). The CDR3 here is CSARGQGYGYTF. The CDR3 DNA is TGCAGTGCCCGGGGACAGGGCTATGGCTACACCTTC.